A single TCR beta chain is shown here with its context. As to time point: patch test 1, 2 weeks after DPC sensitization. Specified treatment: therapeutic diphenylcyclopropenone sensitization with weekly scalp DPC. This CDR3 has 13 amino acids. V gave up 11 bases and J gave up 2 bases; unmatched junction bases: 8. CDR1 and CDR2 (germline): SNHLY, FYNNEI. The data are from a study of human T cells and chemical hapten exposure. The wider study: Investigators sensitized roughly 2 cm by roughly 2 cm of upper inner arm skin with 2% DPC.

From the RACE reads, TCRdb called clonotypes with MiXCR, one entry per CDR3 protein. Of approximately 74,000 distinct CDR3 sequences in the sample, 32% were seen once. This specimen consisted of whole blood, obtained in connection with sensitization to the hapten diphenylcyclopropenone (DPC). This receptor was taken from a man in his forties with alopecia areata. Some clones in this sample may be carry-over from other donors' samples. The chain carries TRBV2 and TRBJ1-1; 7 nucleotides align to TRBD1. The CDR3 spells CADRASLNTEAFF. DNA for the CDR3: TGTGCCGACAGGGCCAGCCTAAACACTGAAGCTTTCTTT.